This is a list of T cell receptor beta chains from one sample in a study of human T cells and chemical hapten exposure. TCRdb processed the RACE reads anew with MiXCR; each CDR3 protein has one entry. The repertoire holds approximately 32,000 distinct CDR3 sequences, with 9% to 15% as singletons. Source: whole blood, taken in connection with sensitization to the hapten diphenylcyclopropenone (DPC). The receptors originated from a woman aged 40 to 50 with alopecia areata. Some clones in this sample may be carry-over from other donors' samples. Each CDR3 is given with its conserved first and last residue. D genes are given only for firm matches. A clone size is listed for some rows: how often the clone was seen (once, few, many), or a class if it is expanded.

D	size	J	V	DNA	CDR3
TRBD2	few	TRBJ2-1	TRBV9	TGTGCCAGCGCTGGGACTAGCGTCAATGAGCAGTTCTTC	CASAGTSVNEQFF
NA	many	TRBJ1-1	TRBV20-1	TGCAGTGCCACCCGGTGGGGGGCAGTGGGGACTGAAGCTTTCTTT	CSATRWGAVGTEAFF
NA	many	TRBJ2-3	TRBV7-3	TGTGCCAGCAGCTTAAGTATTGGCACAGATACGCAGTATTTT	CASSLSIGTDTQYF
TRBD2	many	TRBJ2-1	TRBV12-3/TRBV12-4	TGTGCCAGCAGTGGCGCGGGGGGTGGGGAGCAGTTCTTC	CASSGAGGGEQFF
NA	many	TRBJ1-5	TRBV28	TGTGCCAGCATCACAGGAGGCCAGCCCCAGCATTTT	CASITGGQPQHF
NA	NA	TRBJ1-2	TRBV29-1	TGCAGCGTGCTCGAAGCCTTTTATGGCTACACCTTC	CSVLEAFYGYTF
TRBD1	many	TRBJ2-5	TRBV7-3	TGTGCCAGCAGCTCCGGACAGGGGGCTGGGACCCAGTACTTC	CASSSGQGAGTQYF
NA	few	TRBJ2-1	TRBV6-6	TGTGCCAGCAGTTACGGGGGGGGGACAGGTGAGGATGAGCAGTTCTTC	CASSYGGGTGEDEQFF
NA	few	TRBJ2-5	TRBV28	TGTGCCAGCATTGGGCAGAATCTATTAAAAGAGACCCAGTACTTC	CASIGQNLLKETQYF
NA	many	TRBJ2-7	TRBV4-3	TGCGCCAGCAGCCAAGATAGGCAGTTCGAGCAGTACTTC	CASSQDRQFEQYF
NA	many	TRBJ2-2	TRBV4-3	TGCGCCAGCAGCCATCCCTCGGGACTGTTGAACACCGGGGAGCTGTTTTTT	CASSHPSGLLNTGELFF
NA	many	TRBJ2-1	TRBV11-2	TGTGCCAGCAGCTTAGCAGCGGTAGATGAGCAGTTCTTC	CASSLAAVDEQFF
TRBD2	many	TRBJ2-7	TRBV28	TGTGCCAGCAGTTCCGCCGGACTAGCAACTAGACAGTACTTC	CASSSAGLATRQYF
TRBD1	many	TRBJ2-2	TRBV12-3/TRBV12-4	TGTGCCAGCGCCGGACAGGGGACGGGCGGGGAGCTGTTTTTT	CASAGQGTGGELFF
NA	many	TRBJ1-3	TRBV10-3	TGTGCCATCAGTGAGTCGCAGACCTCTGGAAACACCATATATTTT	CAISESQTSGNTIYF
NA	NA	TRBJ1-3	TRBV4-1	TGCGCCAGCAGCCAAGGGGCTGGAAACACCATATATTTT	CASSQGAGNTIYF
NA	NA	TRBJ1-5	TRBV2	TGTGCCAGCAGGGGAATTAGCAATCAGCCCCAGCATTTT	CASRGISNQPQHF
NA	NA	TRBJ1-5	TRBV28	TGTGCCAGCAGTTTACTGACAGCGAGTCAGCCCCAGCATTTT	CASSLLTASQPQHF
TRBD1	many	TRBJ2-1	TRBV11-2	TGTGCCAGCAGACGGAACAGGGGGCCCAGGGGTGAGCAGTTCTTC	CASRRNRGPRGEQFF
NA	NA	TRBJ1-3	TRBV6-1	TGTGCCAGCAGTGAATCAAGGGTATCTGGAAACACCATATATTTT	CASSESRVSGNTIYF
NA	NA	TRBJ1-2	TRBV5-1	TGCGCCAGCAGCCTAGATATCTATGGCTACACCTTC	CASSLDIYGYTF
TRBD2	few	TRBJ2-3	TRBV10-2	TGCGCCAGCAGGGCACATGAGCGGGGGGGCACAGATACGCAGTATTTT	CASRAHERGGTDTQYF
TRBD1	many	TRBJ2-2	TRBV29-1	TGCAGCGTTGCGGGACAGGGAACGGGGGAGCTGTTTTTT	CSVAGQGTGELFF
TRBD1	many	TRBJ1-6	TRBV2	TGTGCCAGCGGACAGGTCCCTAATTCACCCCTCCACTTT	CASGQVPNSPLHF
NA	many	TRBJ2-7	TRBV5-1	TGCGCCAGCAGCACATTGAACAGCGGCGAGCAGTACTTC	CASSTLNSGEQYF
TRBD1	medium-sized	TRBJ2-1	TRBV12-3/TRBV12-4	TGTGCCAGCAGTCCCCAGACAGGGGTTGAGCAGTTCTTC	CASSPQTGVEQFF
TRBD2	many	TRBJ2-5	TRBV5-1	TGCGCCAGCAGCCCCTACTCAGGACTAGCGCAAGAGACCCAGTACTTC	CASSPYSGLAQETQYF
TRBD1	many	TRBJ1-1	TRBV5-1	TGCGCCAGCTCCGGACAGGGGGTTACTGAAGCTTTCTTT	CASSGQGVTEAFF
TRBD1	many	TRBJ2-6	TRBV12-3/TRBV12-4	TGTGCCAGCAGTCTTCGGACAGGGGGCTTCGGTGGGGCCAACGTCCTGACTTTC	CASSLRTGGFGGANVLTF
TRBD2	few	TRBJ2-3	TRBV20-1	TGCAGTGCTAGGGGAGGGTCTTTCGGCACAGATACGCAGTATTTT	CSARGGSFGTDTQYF
NA	many	TRBJ2-1	TRBV10-2	TGCGCCAGCGCGGGCCGGAACAATGAGCAGTTCTTC	CASAGRNNEQFF
NA	few	TRBJ2-3	TRBV5-1	TGCGCCAGCAGCTCCCTTACTAGTAGCAGCACAGATACGCAGTATTTT	CASSSLTSSSTDTQYF
NA	many	TRBJ1-4	TRBV12-3/TRBV12-4	TGTGCCAGCAGTCCACTCCTAGGGCAGAAGAATGAAAAACTGTTTTTT	CASSPLLGQKNEKLFF
NA	few	TRBJ2-6	TRBV7-6	TGTGCCAGCAGCCCATTCCAGCCGGGCGGGCTCTCTGGGGCCAACGTCCTGACTTTC	CASSPFQPGGLSGANVLTF
NA	many	TRBJ2-7	TRBV20-1	TGCAGTGTCAGGCGTCTAGCTGGCTCCTACGAGCAGTACTTC	CSVRRLAGSYEQYF
NA	many	TRBJ2-5	TRBV7-9	TGTGCCAGCAGCTTAGATCGAGGGGAGACCCAGTACTTC	CASSLDRGETQYF
NA	many	TRBJ2-3	TRBV29-1	TGCAGCGTTAAATCTTTTAGCACAGATACGCAGTATTTT	CSVKSFSTDTQYF
NA	medium-sized	TRBJ2-2	TRBV28	TGTGCCAGCAGTTTAGAAGCGGACAACACCGGGGAGCTGTTTTTT	CASSLEADNTGELFF
NA	many	TRBJ1-6	TRBV7-2	TGTGCCAGCAGCTTACAAGACCCCAGGGATTCACCCCTCCACTTT	CASSLQDPRDSPLHF
TRBD1	many	TRBJ1-1	TRBV30	TGTGCCTGGAGGACAGGGGTGGGAGGTGCTGAAGCTTTCTTT	CAWRTGVGGAEAFF
TRBD1	few	TRBJ2-3	TRBV7-9	TGTGCCAGCAGCAAGCGACAGGGGCGAAACACAGATACGCAGTATTTT	CASSKRQGRNTDTQYF
TRBD2	NA	TRBJ2-1	TRBV14	TGTGCCAGCAGCCAAGCGAGGCTAGCGGGGGGGAGTGAGCAGTTCTTC	CASSQARLAGGSEQFF
TRBD2	many	TRBJ2-1	TRBV5-4	TGTGCCAGCAGCTTTTCACTAGCGGGAAGCTTCGATGAGCAGTTCTTC	CASSFSLAGSFDEQFF
TRBD1	NA	TRBJ2-7	TRBV5-1	TGCGCCAGCAGCACCGGGGACAGGTCCTACGAGCAGTACTTC	CASSTGDRSYEQYF
NA	NA	TRBJ2-1	TRBV11-2	TGTGCCAGCAGCTTAGGGGGGGGCGATGAGCAGTTCTTC	CASSLGGGDEQFF
NA	many	TRBJ1-1	TRBV30	TGTGCCTGGAGTGTGGTGGGGACTGAAGCTTTCTTT	CAWSVVGTEAFF
NA	NA	TRBJ2-3	TRBV5-1	TGCGCCAGCAGCTTTCGGGGGACTAGCACAGATACGCAGTATTTT	CASSFRGTSTDTQYF
TRBD2	NA	TRBJ2-1	TRBV4-3	TGCGCCAGCAGCCAAGGGACTAGCGCTGACAATGAGCAGTTCTTC	CASSQGTSADNEQFF
NA	NA	TRBJ2-7	TRBV28	TGTGCCAGCAGGGGGGATCCCGGGCAGTACTTC	CASRGDPGQYF
NA	NA	TRBJ1-1	TRBV7-8	TGTGCCAGCAGCACCCGACCCACTGAAGCTTTCTTT	CASSTRPTEAFF
TRBD1	NA	TRBJ2-3	TRBV6-6	TGTGCCAGCACCAAATCCGGGACAGGCACAGATACGCAGTATTTT	CASTKSGTGTDTQYF
TRBD2	many	TRBJ2-7	TRBV27	TGTGCCAGCAGTCGGGACTACTCCTACGAGCAGTACTTC	CASSRDYSYEQYF
TRBD1	many	TRBJ2-7	TRBV28	TGTGCCAGCAGTGCTTGGGACAGGACCTCCTACGAGCAGTACTTC	CASSAWDRTSYEQYF
NA	few	TRBJ1-1	TRBV7-8	TGTGCCAGCAGCCCAGAACACGCGAACACTGAAGCTTTCTTT	CASSPEHANTEAFF
NA	many	TRBJ2-1	TRBV19	TGTGCCAGTAGTATCTCGGCCCCCATCCCACCAAATGAGCAGTTCTTC	CASSISAPIPPNEQFF
NA	NA	TRBJ2-3	TRBV12-2	TGTGCAAGTCCCGGACTAGCGTACCTCTACACAGATACGCAGTATTTT	CASPGLAYLYTDTQYF
NA	many	TRBJ2-5	TRBV28	TGTGCCAGCAGCGTCGGACTACAGGAGACCCAGTACTTC	CASSVGLQETQYF
NA	NA	TRBJ2-3	TRBV28	TGTGCCAGCAGTCCTTATAATGCTAAGGACACAGATACGCAGTATTTT	CASSPYNAKDTDTQYF
NA	many	TRBJ2-1	TRBV5-6	TGTGCCAGCAGCTTGCCCCCTAGCTTGAATGAGCAGTTCTTC	CASSLPPSLNEQFF